These 18 T cell receptor beta chains were sequenced from one sample in a study of OX40 agonist ivuxolimab in advanced cancers. Only in-frame clones appear in the TCRdb table, and some are missing; sequencing was by immunoSEQ multiplex PCR. The sample shows tens of thousands of clones, more than 85% of them seen only once. The material was CD4+ or CD8+ T cells sorted from blood, obtained in a trial of the OX40 agonist ivuxolimab. These receptors all come from an adult with an advanced solid tumor such as melanoma, head and neck, liver or kidney cancer.

This clone was recorded only once. V gene TRBV15 combines with J gene TRBJ1-6, with TRBD1 matching over 7 bases. Germline V CDR1 and CDR2: LNHNV, YYDKDF (reference sequence). The V gene end was trimmed by 2 bases and the J gene end by 9 bases; junction bases not matched to a gene: 7. The CDR3 consists of 15 residues. The CDR3 protein is CATSRRRDRSSPLHF. In nucleotides, the CDR3 is TGTGCCACCAGCAGACGCCGGGACAGAAGTTCACCCCTCCACTTT.

This chain connects TRBV4-2 to TRBJ1-2; D possibly corresponds to TRBD1 (5 bases). The V gene's germline CDR1 is LGHNA and CDR2 YNFKEQ. This CDR3 contains 15 residues. Trimming stripped 0 bases from V and 4 bases from J, with 12 bases between. The CDR3 protein is CASSQDRGDLYGYTF. For the CDR3, the DNA is TGTGCCAGCAGCCAAGATAGGGGTGACCTCTATGGCTACACCTTC.

This clone was counted only a few times. The J gene is TRBJ1-6, the V gene TRBV4-1, with a weak D call TRBD1 (5 bases). The CDR3 length is 14 residues. Germline V gives CDR1 MGHRA, CDR2 YSYEKL. Trimming took 3 bases from V and 7 from J, leaving 10 bases between them. For the CDR3, the DNA is TGCGCCAGCAGCCAGAGTCGGGGGAATTCACCCCTCCACTTT. It encodes CASSQSRGNSPLHF.

The gene calls are TRBV9 and TRBJ2-7, with 8 bases fitting TRBD2. The V segment lost 4 bases and the J segment 0 bases; nucleotides outside the gene matches: 3. The V gene's germline CDR1 is SGDLS and CDR2 YYNGEE. The CDR3 runs 14 residues. The CDR3 DNA follows: TGTGCCAGCAGCCCCGGGACTAGCTCCTACGAGCAGTACTTC. Its translation is CASSPGTSSYEQYF.

The V and J genes are TRBV30 and TRBJ1-2; D remains unclear. The CDR3 is made up of 16 amino acids. Germline-derived CDR1 and CDR2 are GTSNPN and SVGIG (reference sequence). V was cut by 5 bases and J by 4 bases, with 23 bases left in between. The CDR3 coding sequence is TGTGCCTGGGACGGGCCCAATGGACGGACGGCCTATGGCTACACCTTC. Protein: CAWDGPNGRTAYGYTF.

This clone has more than one count but fewer than ten. V usage is TRBV28 and J usage is TRBJ2-7, with TRBD2 matching 10 bases. From germline, CDR1 is MDHEN and CDR2 SYDVKM. The CDR3 sequence is 15 residues long. The V segment lost 5 bases and the J segment 3 bases; nucleotides outside the gene matches: 7. CDR3 protein: CASSEPGTSDYEQYF. The CDR3 nucleotides read TGTGCCAGCAGTGAACCCGGGACTAGCGACTACGAGCAGTACTTC.

In regard to this clone: A read error may account for a junction end that differs from germline. This rearrangement joins TRBV7-7 to TRBJ2-3; possible D gene TRBD1, 6 bases. The CDR3 length is 17 residues. Germline V gene lookup returns CDR1 SSHAT and CDR2 FNYEAQ (reference sequence). CDR3: CASSPLSLGGRTDTQYF. Written as DNA, the CDR3 is TGTGCTAGCAGCCCTTTATCCTTAGGGGGACGCACAGATACGCAGTATTTT.

The rearrangement uses TRBV2 and TRBJ1-1, with D possibly matching TRBD1 (6 bases). Germline V gene data show CDR1 as SNHLY and CDR2 as FYNNEI. The CDR3 spans 16 residues. Trimming removed 1 base from V and 0 bases from J, with 12 bases in between. CDR3 amino acids: CASSEGPGALNTEAFF. The CDR3 DNA is TGTGCCAGCAGTGAAGGGCCGGGGGCCCTGAACACTGAAGCTTTCTTT.

This clone came up once. The chain joins TRBV5-8 to TRBJ2-7; 10 bases line up with TRBD2. The CDR3 spans 15 residues. Germline V gene data show CDR1 as SGHTS and CDR2 as YDEGEE. Trimming removed 1 base from V and 6 bases from J; junction bases left unmatched: 7. This CDR3 reads CASSLSLAGVIEQYF. CDR3 nucleotides: TGTGCCAGCAGCTTGAGCCTAGCGGGAGTTATCGAGCAGTACTTC.

The rearrangement uses TRBV27 and TRBJ1-4; D remains unclear. Germline V gives CDR1 MNHEY, CDR2 SMNVEV (reference sequence). The CDR3 is 16 amino acids. The V end was cut by 0 bases, the J end by 4 bases, with 12 bases between. The CDR3 is CASSLSYGEINEKLFF. The DNA for the CDR3 is TGTGCCAGCAGTTTATCGTACGGGGAAATTAATGAAAAACTGTTTTTT.

The chain joins TRBV9 to TRBJ1-6, with a possible D match to TRBD1 (6 bases). Trimming took 6 bases from V and 4 from J, leaving 14 bases between them. The germline V gene has CDR1 SGDLS and CDR2 YYNGEE. The CDR3 has 15 amino acids. The CDR3 DNA follows: TGTGCCAGCACATCTGGGGGCAGTTATAATTCACCCCTCCACTTT. It translates to CASTSGGSYNSPLHF.

The J gene is TRBJ2-7, the V gene TRBV6-6; D unclear. V shed 0 bases and J shed 5 bases, with 11 bases lying between them. The CDR3 sequence is 14 residues long. Per germline, CDR1 MNHNY and CDR2 SVGAGI (reference sequence). The CDR3 nucleotides are TGTGCCAGCAGTTACTCCGTAGGGTATGACGAGCAGTACGTC. It translates to CASSYSVGYDEQYV.

The CDR3 here is CASSLGTNTGELFF. The CDR3, as DNA: TGTGCCAGCAGCTTAGGCACGAACACCGGGGAGCTGTTTTTT. The V gene is TRBV11-2, the J gene TRBJ2-2; no clear D gene. Between the trimmed V and J ends, which lost 1 base and 0 bases, there was a span of 3 bases. Germline CDR1 is SGHAT and CDR2 is FQNNGV. This CDR3 contains 14 residues.

The chain has TRBV7-8 and TRBJ2-4; D gene unclear. There are 13 residues in the CDR3. The V end lost 5 bases, the J end lost 16 bases, and 21 bases lay between the germline ends. Germline-derived CDR1 and CDR2 are SGHVS and FQNEAQ. CDR3 protein: CASSPMSGPPNYF. CDR3 sequence (DNA): TGTGCCAGCAGCCCCATGTCCGGGCCCCCCAACTACTTC. The whole variable domain, filled in from reference TRBV7-8 and TRBJ2-4, reads GAGVSQSPRYKVAKRGQDVALRCDPISGHVSLFWYQQALGQGPEFLTYFQNEAQLDKSGLPSDRFFAERPEGSVSTLKIQRTQQEDSAVYLCASSPMSGPPNYFGAGTRLSVL.

The V and J genes are TRBV15 and TRBJ1-1; D is ambiguous. The CDR3 has 14 amino acids. From germline, CDR1 is LNHNV and CDR2 YYDKDF (reference sequence). Trimming took off 4 bases at V and 1 base at J, with 10 bases between the two ends. CDR3 protein: CATSTFIQNTEAFF. As DNA, the CDR3 is TGTGCCACCAGCACCTTTATCCAGAACACTGAAGCTTTCTTT.

V usage is TRBV25-1 and J usage is TRBJ1-6; maybe TRBD1 (5 bases). Germline V gene data show CDR1 as MGHDK and CDR2 as SYGVNS. Between the trimmed V and J ends, which lost 1 base and 10 bases, there was a span of 17 bases. There are 16 residues in the CDR3. The CDR3 sequence: CASSEWGFKERSPLHF. CDR3 DNA: TGTGCCAGCAGTGAATGGGGGTTTAAGGAGCGATCACCCCTCCACTTT.

This clone was seen once. The chain is built from TRBV28 and TRBJ2-7; TRBD1 might be the D (6 bases). The germline V gene encodes CDR1 MDHEN and CDR2 SYDVKM. Trimming cost V 5 bases and J 4 bases, with 12 bases left between them. This CDR3 comprises 13 residues. The CDR3 DNA sequence: TGTGCCAGCAGTACGTCCAGGGGATACGAGCAGTACGTC. Amino acids: CASSTSRGYEQYV.

The chain combines TRBV19 with TRBJ1-1; no definite D call. Germline-derived CDR1 and CDR2 are LNHDA and SQIVND (reference sequence). V shed 3 bases and J shed 1 base, with 6 bases lying between them. The CDR3 has 13 amino acids. CDR3 sequence reads: CASSIPANTEAFF. In DNA, the CDR3 is TGTGCCAGTAGTATCCCAGCGAACACTGAAGCTTTCTTT.